A single sample is the source of the 17 T cell receptor beta chains below, sequenced in a study of T cell repertoires in cytomegalovirus infection. Their specific antigens are unknown. One entry per CDR3 protein, called by TCRdb with MiXCR from the reads. Of about 770,000 distinct CDR3 sequences in the sample, 29% were seen once. This specimen was cultured CD8+ T cells from PBMCs, taken from culture after CMV antigen stimulation. The receptors shown here come from a human donor in good health (CMV status not recorded). Some clones in this sample may be carry-over from other donors' samples.

There are a few counts of this clonotype. CDR3 in amino acids: CASSYPPGRGGMNTEAFF. DNA for the CDR3: TGTGCCAGCAGTTACCCTCCCGGGAGGGGTGGAATGAACACTGAAGCTTTCTTT. This rearrangement joins TRBV6-5 to TRBJ1-1; a weak D match, TRBD1 (5 bases). The CDR3 contains 18 residues. The V and J ends lost 2 bases and 0 bases respectively, with 19 bases between them. Germline assignment: CDR1 MNHEY and CDR2 SVGAGI.

The chain has TRBV6-5 and TRBJ1-2, with D perhaps TRBD1 (5 bases). CDR1 is MNHEY and CDR2 is SVGAGI in the germline V gene. The CDR3 is made up of 14 amino acids. The ends were cut back, 3 bases at V and 4 bases at J, with 12 bases in the middle. The CDR3 DNA reads TGTGCCAGCAGTTATAAGGGGCGGTCCTATGGCTACACCTTC. This gives the protein CASSYKGRSYGYTF.

This clonotype came up many times. V gene TRBV7-2 combines with J gene TRBJ2-1; TRBD2 aligns across 10 bases. There are 13 residues in the CDR3. Trimming took 7 bases from V and 7 from J; bases not matched to a gene: 4. Germline assignment: CDR1 SGHTA and CDR2 FQGNSA. For the CDR3, the DNA is TGTGCCAGCAAACTAGCGGGAACGAATGAGCAGTTCTTC. This sequence encodes CASKLAGTNEQFF.

Turning to this clonotype: An end of the junction does not agree with germline; a read error may underlie this. This rearrangement joins TRBV15 to TRBJ2-7; 8 nucleotides match TRBD1. The CDR3 is 16 residues long. Germline CDR1 LNHNV, CDR2 YYDKDF (reference sequence). The CDR3 nucleotides are TGTGCCACCAGCACGAAAAGACAGGGGCCAGCTAACGAACAGTACTTC. Its protein product is CATSTKRQGPANEQYF.

The chain couples TRBV7-9 to TRBJ2-2; tentatively, D is TRBD1 (5 bases). Germline-derived CDR1 and CDR2 are SEHNR and FQNEAQ (reference sequence). The CDR3 has 15 residues. Deletions cut 4 bases from V and 0 bases from J, with 9 bases between. The CDR3, as DNA: TGTGCCAGCAGCTATAGACAGACGAACACCGGGGAGCTGTTTTTT. Translation gives CASSYRQTNTGELFF. The whole variable domain, filled in from reference TRBV7-9 and TRBJ2-2, reads DTGVSQNPRHKITKRGQNVTFRCDPISEHNRLYWYRQTLGQGPEFLTYFQNEAQLEKSRLLSDRFSAERPKGSFSTLEIQRTEQGDSAMYLCASSYRQTNTGELFFGEGSRLTVL.

V gene TRBV20-1 combines with J gene TRBJ2-1, with D possibly TRBD2 on 5 matching bases. The CDR3 length is 16 residues. Germline V lookup: CDR1 DFQATT, CDR2 SNEGSKA (reference sequence). Trimming took 0 bases from V and 7 from J, leaving 19 bases between them. The CDR3 loop is CSARDHASSRTNEQFF. The CDR3, as DNA: TGCAGTGCTAGAGATCACGCTAGCTCCCGTACAAATGAGCAGTTCTTC.

This clonotype was counted between two and nine times. The chain carries TRBV12-3 or TRBV12-4 and TRBJ2-1; 16 positions agree with TRBD2. The ends lost 10 bases at V and 5 bases at J; junction bases unmatched: 20. The CDR3 loop spans 20 amino acids. CDR3 sequence reads: CAILGVPGLAGGAPNNEQFF. The CDR3 region has the DNA TGTGCCATCCTGGGGGTACCGGGACTAGCGGGGGGGGCCCCAAACAATGAGCAGTTCTTC.

This clonotype was seen repeatedly, ten times or more. The rearrangement joins TRBV7-6 to TRBJ1-1; 10 bases fit TRBD1. V gave up 8 bases and J gave up 6 bases; unmatched junction bases: 3. Germline V gives CDR1 SGHVS, CDR2 FNYEAQ. This CDR3 is built from 12 residues. As DNA, the CDR3 is TGTGCCAGCTGGACAGGGGGATCTGAAGCTTTCTTT. Its protein is CASWTGGSEAFF. Together with reference TRBV7-6 and TRBJ1-1, the CDR3 gives the full variable domain: GAGVSQSPRYKVTKRGQDVALRCDPISGHVSLYWYRQALGQGPEFLTYFNYEAQQDKSGLPNDRFSAERPEGSISTLTIQRTEQRDSAMYRCASWTGGSEAFFGQGTRLTVV.

J is TRBJ1-2 and V is TRBV5-6; D unresolved. The V end was cut by 0 bases, the J end by 0 bases, with 9 bases between. CDR1 is SGHDT, CDR2 YYEEEE, per germline. The CDR3 spans 15 residues. The CDR3 region has the DNA TGTGCCAGCAGCTTGGGGCACCGAACTAACTATGGCTACACCTTC. Its translation: CASSLGHRTNYGYTF.

The chain uses TRBV6-1 and TRBJ2-5; D perhaps matches TRBD2 (5 bases). The V and J ends lost 6 bases and 4 bases respectively, with 21 bases between them. The CDR3 is 16 residues long. Germline V CDR1 and CDR2: MNHNS, SASEGT. CDR3 nucleotides: TGTGCCAGCAGCACGGGTCTAGCACCGGAAAGAGAGACCCAGTACTTC. It encodes CASSTGLAPERETQYF.

The chain couples TRBV7-9 to TRBJ1-2, with a weak D call TRBD1 (6 bases). V lost 0 bases and J 0 bases, leaving 11 bases between the germline ends. Germline lookup yields CDR1 SEHNR and CDR2 FQNEAQ (reference sequence). This CDR3 region has 16 residues. Here the CDR3 reads CASSLARDITNYGYTF. For the CDR3, the DNA is TGTGCCAGCAGCTTAGCCCGGGACATTACTAACTATGGCTACACCTTC.

This chain joins TRBV24-1 and TRBJ2-2; D uncertain. Germline CDR1 and CDR2: KGHDR and SFDVKD. The CDR3 sequence is 15 residues long. Trimming stripped 0 bases from V and 1 base from J, with 5 bases between. The CDR3 reads CATSDLSGNTGELFF. The CDR3 bases are TGTGCCACCAGTGATTTGTCCGGGAACACCGGGGAGCTGTTTTTT.

The chain employs TRBV4-1 and TRBJ1-5; D unclear. Trimming left V 1 base short and J 0 bases short, with 7 bases between. The CDR3 consists of 15 residues. Germline CDR1 MGHRA, CDR2 YSYEKL. The CDR3 bases are TGCGCCAGCAGCCAAGCTCAGTCTAGCAATCAGCCCCAGCATTTT. Amino acid sequence: CASSQAQSSNQPQHF.

This clonotype has at least ten counts. This sequence joins TRBV4-2 and TRBJ2-5; D unclear. The CDR3 is made up of 16 amino acids. V lost 1 base to trimming and J lost 3 bases, with 15 bases between them. Germline V CDR1 and CDR2: LGHNA, YNFKEQ. The CDR3 region is CASSQGPVGSEETQYF. DNA for the CDR3: TGTGCCAGCAGCCAAGGCCCTGTGGGCAGCGAAGAGACCCAGTACTTC.

This clonotype was seen many times. This chain links TRBV7-6 with TRBJ1-5; no reliable D call. CDR3 length: 15 amino acids. Trimming pared 1 base from V and 1 base from J, leaving 8 bases between. CDR1 is SGHVS and CDR2 is FNYEAQ in the germline V gene. DNA for the CDR3: TGTGCCAGCAGCTTAGGGGTTGGGAGCAATCAGCCCCAGCATTTT. This translates into CASSLGVGSNQPQHF.

The V gene is TRBV20-1, the J gene TRBJ2-1; no firm D call. V was shortened by 0 bases and J by 7 bases, with 16 bases between the two germline ends. CDR3 length: 15 residues. CDR1 and CDR2 (germline): DFQATT, SNEGSKA (reference sequence). CDR3 amino acids: CSAREDLGSDNEQFF. The CDR3 DNA reads TGCAGTGCTAGAGAAGATCTCGGATCCGATAATGAGCAGTTCTTC.

The sample holds many counts of this clonotype. The rearrangement joins TRBV28 to TRBJ2-5; perhaps D is TRBD1 or TRBD2 (5 bases each). V gave up 6 bases and J gave up 0 bases, with 11 bases separating them. Germline V gene lookup returns CDR1 MDHEN and CDR2 SYDVKM. The length of the CDR3 is 14 residues. The CDR3 DNA sequence: TGTGCCAGCAGGGGATGGGACCACCAAGAGACCCAGTACTTC. This codes for CASRGWDHQETQYF.